The 3 T cell receptor beta chains reported below all come from one sample, sequenced in a study of OX40 agonist ivuxolimab in advanced cancers. The library was built by means of the immunoSEQ multiplex PCR assay. This immuneACCESS table, as held by TCRdb, lists in-frame sequences with V and J called but not all clones. Of the missing ones, under half trace to an unresolved V gene in checked studies; the others have no known cause. The sample includes roughly 38,000 clones, with 60% to 80% observed a single time. The leading ten clones occupy under 20% of the sample. This material consisted of CD4+ or CD8+ T cells sorted from blood, taken in a trial of the OX40 agonist ivuxolimab. The source of these receptors is an adult with an advanced solid tumor such as melanoma, head and neck, liver or kidney cancer.

J is TRBJ1-3 and V is TRBV19, with D possibly being TRBD1 (6 bases). CDR3 size: 16 residues. V was trimmed by 5 bases and J by 5 bases, leaving 19 bases between them. CDR1 and CDR2 from the germline V gene are LNHDA and SQIVND (reference sequence). CDR3 amino acids: CASSAPQGLFRNTIYF. The CDR3 DNA sequence: TGTGCCAGTAGTGCCCCACAGGGTCTCTTTCGAAACACCATATATTTT.

The rearrangement uses TRBV30 and TRBJ1-4; the D is unclear. The CDR3 runs to 13 residues. Trimming left V 1 base short and J 7 bases short, with 10 bases between. The germline V gene encodes CDR1 GTSNPN and CDR2 SVGIG (reference sequence). CDR3 coding DNA: TGTGCCTGGAGTGAAGCCCACGGTGAAAAACTGTTTTTT. Amino acid sequence: CAWSEAHGEKLFF.

The chain couples TRBV5-1 to TRBJ2-2, with 8 bases identical to TRBD2. CDR3 length: 15 residues. CDR1 and CDR2 from the germline V gene are SGHRS and YFSETQ. Losses at the gene ends were 4 bases for V and 4 bases for J; bases not matched to a gene: 6. The CDR3 spells CASSALAEGTGELFF. The CDR3 DNA sequence: TGCGCCAGCAGCGCACTAGCGGAGGGCACCGGGGAGCTGTTTTTT.